This is a list of T cell receptor beta chains from one sample in a study of blood T cell repertoires in COVID-19. TCRdb's copy holds only in-frame clones and misses some; the assay was immunoSEQ multiplex PCR. The sample records 42,000 or so clones, 76% being singletons. Sequencing used peripheral blood. These receptors all come from a man aged 80 or over with acute or convalescent COVID-19. Both conserved end residues are part of each CDR3. A D gene is named only where the DNA matches it firmly. Clone sizes are given selectively: once, few, many, or a class where the clone is expanded.

>-|TRBJ1-6|-|TRBV5-1
TGCGCCAGCAGCTCGCTACAGAATTCACCCCTCCACTTT
CASSSLQNSPLHF
>-|TRBJ2-1|once|TRBV7-3
TGTGCCAGCAGCTTAAACGGGAGACTCGATGAGCAGTTCTTC
CASSLNGRLDEQFF
>-|TRBJ2-3|-|TRBV10-2
TGCGCCAGCAGCTTCGCAGATACGCAGTATTTT
CASSFADTQYF
>TRBD1|TRBJ1-1|-|TRBV19
TGTGCCAGTAGTATCCTGGGACAGGGAGGGACTGAAGCTTTCTTT
CASSILGQGGTEAFF
>TRBD1|TRBJ2-7|-|TRBV6-5
TGTGCCAGCTCCGAGGGGACAGGGCTCTGGTACGAGCAGTACTTC
CASSEGTGLWYEQYF
>-|TRBJ1-2|-|TRBV20-1
TGCAGTGCCGACAGTAACGGCTACACCTTC
CSADSNGYTF
>-|TRBJ1-5|few|TRBV19
TGTGCCAGTAGTATAGGAGCACAGATCAATCAGCCCCAGCATTTT
CASSIGAQINQPQHF
>-|TRBJ1-2|-|TRBV2
TGTGCCAGCAGTACGGGGACTCTCTATGGCTACACCTTC
CASSTGTLYGYTF
>-|TRBJ1-1|-|TRBV7-9
TGTGCCAGCAGCCCCGGACAGCGGATAACTGAAGCTTTCTTT
CASSPGQRITEAFF
>-|TRBJ1-5|-|TRBV12-3/TRBV12-4
TGTGCCAGCAAACGACAGGGCAATCAGCCCCAGCATTTT
CASKRQGNQPQHF
>-|TRBJ2-2|-|TRBV5-1
TGCGCCAGCACCCTCGTAGGAGAGAACACCGGGGAGCTGTTTTTT
CASTLVGENTGELFF
>TRBD1|TRBJ1-5|-|TRBV30
TGTGCCTGGAAAGGACAGGGGAGTACGAGCAATCAGCCCCAGCATTTT
CAWKGQGSTSNQPQHF
>TRBD1|TRBJ1-6|-|TRBV2
TGTGCCAGCAGTCCTACAGGGGGCGAGTATTCACCCCTCCACTTT
CASSPTGGEYSPLHF
>TRBD1|TRBJ1-1|once|TRBV4-1
TGCGCCAGCAGCCAGGACAGGGGGAACACTGAAGCTTTCTTT
CASSQDRGNTEAFF
>TRBD2|TRBJ2-1|-|TRBV15
TGTGCCACCAGTCGGACTAGCGGGGGGTTATTCAATGAGCAGTTCTTC
CATSRTSGGLFNEQFF
>-|TRBJ2-7|-|TRBV11-2
TGTGCCAGCAGCGGAGAATTCGGGCAGTACTTC
CASSGEFGQYF
>TRBD1|TRBJ2-7|-|TRBV28
TGTGCCAGCAGTCTCCCGGGGACAGATCCTTCCTACGAGCAGTACTTC
CASSLPGTDPSYEQYF
>TRBD1|TRBJ1-5|-|TRBV19
TGTGCCAGTAGTATCGCAAGTCAGGGGGCATTTCAGCCCCAGCATTTT
CASSIASQGAFQPQHF
>TRBD2|TRBJ2-2|-|TRBV5-4
TGTGCCAGCAGAACTAGCGGGGGCACCGGGGAGCTGTTTTTT
CASRTSGGTGELFF
>-|TRBJ2-5|-|TRBV5-6
TGTGCCAGCAGCTTCGGGGAGACCCAGTACTTC
CASSFGETQYF
>-|TRBJ1-1|few|TRBV5-6
TGTGCCAGCAGCTTGATGGCCAGCACTGAAGCTTTCTTT
CASSLMASTEAFF
>-|TRBJ2-5|-|TRBV19
TGTGCCAGTAGTCGGGACTGGAGTCAAGAGACCCAGTACTTC
CASSRDWSQETQYF
>TRBD1|TRBJ1-1|-|TRBV7-2
TGTGCCAGCAGCTTTGGGACAGGGAGCACTGAAGCTTTCTTT
CASSFGTGSTEAFF
>TRBD1|TRBJ2-5|few|TRBV5-1
TGCGCCAGCAGCCCCAACGTCGGGACAGAAGAGACCCAGTACTTC
CASSPNVGTEETQYF
>-|TRBJ2-2|once|TRBV5-1
TGCGCCAGCAGCGGATCGGGGAGCGGGGAGCTGTTTTTT
CASSGSGSGELFF
>-|TRBJ1-4|-|TRBV6-5
TGTGCCAGCAGAGAGGTTTCGGGGGTAGGAGAAAAACTGTTTTTT
CASREVSGVGEKLFF
>TRBD1|TRBJ2-3|-|TRBV27
TGTGCCAGCAGTTATAAATCGCCGGGACAGGGGACAGATACGCAGTATTTT
CASSYKSPGQGTDTQYF
>TRBD2|TRBJ2-3|-|TRBV5-1
TGCGCCAGCAGCTCGGGACTAGCGGGAAGCACAGATACGCAGTATTTT
CASSSGLAGSTDTQYF
>-|TRBJ2-5|-|TRBV4-2
TGTGCCAGCAGCCAAGAGGCTGCTAGTTCTGAGACCCAGTACTTC
CASSQEAASSETQYF